These T cell receptor beta chains were read from a single sample in a study of control samples from healthy donors and cancer patients. Profiled with immunoSEQ multiplex PCR; TCRdb holds only in-frame clones, not every one. Among 170,000 or so clones listed, 85% to 95% were seen once. The sequencing input was blood. The receptors were sampled from a man aged 18 to 30 in good health. Each CDR3 is given with its conserved first and last residue. A D gene is named only where the DNA matches it firmly.

TRBV5-8,TRBJ1-2,TRBD1,CASSPRTGAVSNYGYTF
TRBV24-1,TRBJ1-5,NA,CATSDMSSQPQHF
TRBV5-1,TRBJ1-1,NA,CASSLELHTEAFF
TRBV2,TRBJ2-1,NA,CASSGSRGNEQFF
TRBV5-1,TRBJ2-7,TRBD2,CASSLLAGVPYEQYF
TRBV7-6,TRBJ2-5,TRBD2,CASSPRLAGPKESQETQYF
TRBV5-1,TRBJ1-4,NA,CASSPQGATNEKLFF
TRBV30,TRBJ2-5,TRBD2,CAYEAGAGETQYF
TRBV7-9,TRBJ1-2,TRBD1,CASSSDRAYGYTF
TRBV5-1,TRBJ1-1,NA,CASKEDGNTEAFF
TRBV11-2,TRBJ2-5,NA,CASSVGSEGETQYF
TRBV24-1,TRBJ2-3,TRBD2,CATSDLSTSGSTDTQYF
TRBV30,TRBJ2-7,NA,CAWSKDMSYEQYF
TRBV5-6,TRBJ2-7,TRBD2,CASSSGTSGLAYEQYF
TRBV6-5,TRBJ1-6,NA,CASSYYGSSPLHF
TRBV6-5,TRBJ2-2,NA,CASSLWASNTGELFF
TRBV6-1,TRBJ1-6,NA,CASSEAPLGGDYNSPLHF
TRBV9,TRBJ2-1,TRBD2,CASSVALAGGQEQFF
TRBV7-8,TRBJ2-1,NA,CASSLNSGYNEQFF
TRBV2,TRBJ2-7,NA,CASGVAGQYF
TRBV9,TRBJ1-1,NA,CASSDRSGGVVTEAFF
TRBV9,TRBJ1-1,NA,CASSVAVSTLLDTEAFF
TRBV9,TRBJ1-6,TRBD1,CASTQATGGSPLHF
TRBV4-1,TRBJ2-1,NA,CASSQVFNEQFF
TRBV5-4,TRBJ1-3,NA,CASSPKLEGGNTIYF
TRBV7-3,TRBJ1-1,TRBD1,CASSSDPTTGGWGAFF
TRBV19,TRBJ2-3,NA,CASSRSGVGDTQYF
TRBV18,TRBJ2-3,NA,CASSLSRGRQSDTQYF
TRBV19,TRBJ1-4,NA,CASSISDGYRTLFF
TRBV5-4,TRBJ1-4,TRBD1,CASSSPGQGNEKLFF
TRBV6-2/TRBV6-3,TRBJ1-2,NA,CASSPGGANYGYTF
TRBV6-5,TRBJ2-5,NA,CASSYYGGHQETQYF
TRBV7-3,TRBJ2-7,NA,CASSYRTGGEQYF
TRBV27,TRBJ2-3,TRBD1,CASSLLGFPGQGATSTDTQYF
TRBV21-1,TRBJ1-2,NA,CASSPRRDRDFYGYTF
TRBV30,TRBJ2-4,TRBD2,CAWSPSLASGGAEGAKNIQYF
TRBV15,TRBJ2-1,TRBD2,CATSREKGLADYNEQFF
TRBV29-1,TRBJ2-3,NA,CSAAGGSTDTQYF
TRBV7-9,TRBJ2-2,NA,CASSLGWTDNTGELFF
TRBV2,TRBJ1-2,TRBD1,CASRLLPGQGSYGYTF
TRBV12-5,TRBJ2-6,NA,CASGETRDGQLSGANVLTF
TRBV7-3,TRBJ2-7,TRBD2,CASSLTVAGRSYEQYF
TRBV24-1,TRBJ2-7,NA,CATSGGGGEQYF
TRBV27,TRBJ1-6,NA,CASRRQGIGADSPLHF
TRBV6-5,TRBJ2-7,NA,CASSIGEGRWHEQYF
TRBV2,TRBJ1-1,NA,CASSDRGRTEAFF
TRBV7-3,TRBJ1-1,NA,CASSVGMNTEAFF